These T cell receptor beta chains were read from a single sample in a study of blood T cells in healthy people across ages. TCRdb recomputed calls from the 5' RACE reads with MiXCR, one row per CDR3 protein. In the table there are approximately 680,000 distinct CDR3 sequences, approximately 30% of which are singletons. Material for sequencing was blood. These receptors were obtained from a woman older than 75 in good health. Each CDR3 is given with its conserved first and last residue. Each record gives: V gene, clone size, J gene, CDR3 protein. Size is omitted from some rows. Given values are once, few, many or a class for expanded clones.

v_gene: TRBV6-2/TRBV6-3
abundance: many
j_gene: TRBJ1-5
CDR3aa: CASSYLFGDQPQHF

v_gene: TRBV21-1
abundance: few
j_gene: TRBJ1-5
CDR3aa: CASSGIRESNQPQHF

v_gene: TRBV20-1
abundance: few
j_gene: TRBJ1-2
CDR3aa: CSARDPSFNYGYTF

v_gene: TRBV7-9
abundance: few
j_gene: TRBJ2-3
CDR3aa: CASSFLGGGGADTQYF

v_gene: TRBV28
abundance: few
j_gene: TRBJ2-7
CDR3aa: CASSPQVSSYEQYF

v_gene: TRBV30
abundance: many
j_gene: TRBJ1-2
CDR3aa: CAWSGGGQGRIGYTF

v_gene: TRBV12-3/TRBV12-4
abundance: NA
j_gene: TRBJ2-5
CDR3aa: CASRATGVETQYF

v_gene: TRBV7-9
abundance: NA
j_gene: TRBJ2-7
CDR3aa: CASSLAVESYEQYF

v_gene: TRBV6-2/TRBV6-3
abundance: NA
j_gene: TRBJ1-2
CDR3aa: CASSYGTGGRGYTF

v_gene: TRBV7-8
abundance: many
j_gene: TRBJ2-5
CDR3aa: CASSRSGGARTQYF

v_gene: TRBV10-3
abundance: NA
j_gene: TRBJ2-5
CDR3aa: CAIRASQETQYF

v_gene: TRBV20-1
abundance: few
j_gene: TRBJ2-3
CDR3aa: CSAVWDQGTDTQYF

v_gene: TRBV5-1
abundance: NA
j_gene: TRBJ1-1
CDR3aa: CASSMTALNTEAFF

v_gene: TRBV7-9
abundance: many
j_gene: TRBJ2-5
CDR3aa: CASSLGDRPQETQYF

v_gene: TRBV4-3
abundance: NA
j_gene: TRBJ2-7
CDR3aa: CASSQEVRVTGGYEQYF

v_gene: TRBV9
abundance: NA
j_gene: TRBJ1-2
CDR3aa: CASSVAQRDNYDYTF